This T cell receptor (beta chain) was sequenced in a study of read filtering for tumor transcriptome and immune sequencing. General observations from the study: The sorted CD138-negative fraction was a mixed bone marrow immune population, not purified T cells.

The library was built from 400 ng RNA with molecular barcoded adaptors for alpha/delta and beta/gamma chains. TCRdb called the reads again in MiXCR, with one record for every CDR3 protein. In the table there are 40,000 to 55,000 distinct CDR3 sequences, about 19% of which are singletons. The sample holds many counts of this clonotype. Its cognate antigen is unknown. CDR1 and CDR2 (germline): DFQATT, SNEGSKA (reference sequence). Trimming at V came to 0 bases and at J to 2 bases, leaving 11 bases not matched to a gene. The CDR3 sequence is 17 residues long. The rearrangement joins TRBV20-1 to TRBJ2-3; TRBD2 agrees at 7 bases. The clonotype originates from a donor at least 40 years old with multiple myeloma. Sequenced input: a population of CD138-negative cells sorted from bone marrow. The CDR3 loop is CSARDLFESGTTDTQYF. CDR3 coding DNA: TGCAGTGCTAGAGATCTTTTTGAAAGCGGGACCACAGATACGCAGTATTTT.